This T cell receptor beta chain derives from a study of blood T cell repertoires in COVID-19 (dated by TCRdb to 2020 to 2021). In the study overall: Collaborator samples came from the United States, Italy and Spain and covered acute and convalescent phases of COVID-19. The material from the prospective study consisted of cDNA or gDNA derived from T cells, B-cell-depleted T cells, or PBMCs. The repertoires were released in a freely available public database meant as a resource for research on the immune response to SARS-CoV-2. The sample metadata nearly always contained a de-identified subject ID, COVID-19 status, age in years and sex. Subjects who had been exposed to COVID-19, were actively infected with it, or had recovered from it provided the deeply sampled blood TCRbeta repertoires that made up the dataset. HLA class I and class II types, where available, came from metadata supplied by the sample provider rather than from assay-based typing. Samples came from the ongoing ImmuneRACE study (first 160 participants) plus 1,254 subjects from 6 global collaborators. Study-wide findings and limitations: The amount of clinical and demographic metadata varied by source and participant and was provided uncurated.

One collaborating source in Seattle enrolled patients while the patients were actively infected and followed the patients over time throughout the course of disease. The collaborating institutions used their own protocols to collect whole blood in K2EDTA tubes. For TCRbeta analysis, collaborators shipped samples in one of three forms: frozen whole blood, isolated PBMCs, or DNA extracted from either of those sample types. TCRbeta CDR3 regions were amplified from genomic DNA using the immunoSEQ Assay, a bias-controlled multiplex PCR. In the authors' own workflow: The number of nucleated cells in each sample was estimated from the amplification of reference gene primers within the assay. Sequence reads were collapsed and filtered to measure the absolute abundance of every unique TCRbeta CDR3 rearrangement. For each sample, productive Simpson clonality was calculated as the square root of Simpson's diversity index across productive rearrangements. The table comes from immuneACCESS by way of TCRdb, which keeps in-frame sequences with V and J called. Part of the clones is missing from these tables; in studies checked, under half for an unresolved V gene and the rest for unknown reasons. V, J and clone size derive from that table, while D and trimming were established from the DNA sequence. The sample table lists roughly 410,000 clones, approximately 91% of them with a count of one. Of the sample, roughly 1.5% is held by the ten largest clones.

From cysteine to phenylalanine, the CDR3 is 17 amino acids long. Only CDR3 DNA remains: 51 bases, in frame from the first base. V is cut by 2 bases and J by 8 bases, and the space between the germline ends is 19 bases. CDR1 MDHEN and CDR2 SYDVKM were looked up in the germline V gene. On this clone itself: No cognate antigen has been identified for it. Per-nucleotide qualities are absent, and no much larger clonotype sits a single base away.

The chain joins TRBV28 to TRBJ1-6; the D gene assignment is ambiguous. Sequenced material: peripheral blood. The receptor comes from a middle-aged woman with COVID-19, enrolled during active disease. The CDR3 protein: CASSLTLGLGRDSPLHF. The DNA is as follows: TGTGCCAGCAGTTTAACGTTAGGATTGGGGAGGGATTCACCCCTCCACTTT.